Sequencing of this T cell receptor (beta chain) was carried out in a study of Graves' ophthalmopathy and Graves' hyperthyroidism. There are 15 residues in the CDR3. V shed 4 bases and J 5 bases; nucleotides not matched to a gene: 9. Germline V lookup: CDR1 SNHLY, CDR2 FYNNEI. RNA transcripts were the source from which TCR beta CDR3 regions were amplified. The first-round RT-PCR employed HTBI primers together with the Qiagen OneStep RT-PCR kit. A multiplex PCR was then performed as the second round. TCRdb ran MiXCR on the multiplex PCR reads and lists one entry per CDR3 protein. The data show approximately 160,000 distinct CDR3 sequences, around two fifths seen once.

The sample comprised peripheral blood. The V call is TRBV2, the J call TRBJ2-5, with 8 bases that match TRBD1. The sequence came from a man between 25 and 39 years old with Graves' ophthalmopathy. The chain's CDR3 is CASSGSRGQGETQYF. For the CDR3, the DNA is TGTGCCAGCAGTGGTAGCAGGGGGCAGGGGGAGACCCAGTACTTC.